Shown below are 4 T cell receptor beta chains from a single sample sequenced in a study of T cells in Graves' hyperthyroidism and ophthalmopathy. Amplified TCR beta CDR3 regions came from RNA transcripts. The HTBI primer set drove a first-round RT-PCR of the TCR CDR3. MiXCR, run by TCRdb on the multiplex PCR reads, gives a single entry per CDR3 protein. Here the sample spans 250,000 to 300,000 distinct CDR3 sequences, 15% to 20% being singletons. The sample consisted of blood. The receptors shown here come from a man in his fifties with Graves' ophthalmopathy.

CDR3 region: CASSGLAGGDEQYF. The DNA for the CDR3 is TGTGCCAGCAGTGGACTAGCGGGAGGGGACGAGCAGTACTTC. The chain uses TRBV6-2 or TRBV6-3 and TRBJ2-7; 15 bases match TRBD2. Unmatched junction bases numbered 1, after V lost 5 bases and J lost 5 bases. This CDR3 contains 14 residues. Germline V gene data show CDR1 as MNHEY and CDR2 as SVGEGT.

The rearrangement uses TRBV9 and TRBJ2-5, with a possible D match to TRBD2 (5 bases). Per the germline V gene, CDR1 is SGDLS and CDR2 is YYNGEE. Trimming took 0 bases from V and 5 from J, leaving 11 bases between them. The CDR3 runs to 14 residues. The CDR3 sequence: CASSVDRELETQYF. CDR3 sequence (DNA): TGTGCCAGCAGCGTAGATCGGGAATTGGAGACCCAGTACTTC.

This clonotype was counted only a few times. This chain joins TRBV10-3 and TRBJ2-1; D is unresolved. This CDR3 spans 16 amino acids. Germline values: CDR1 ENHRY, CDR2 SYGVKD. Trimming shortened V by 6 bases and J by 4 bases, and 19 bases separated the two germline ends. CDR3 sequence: CAIRENKPDSYNEQFF. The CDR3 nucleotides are TGTGCCATCAGGGAAAACAAGCCGGATTCTTACAATGAGCAGTTCTTC.

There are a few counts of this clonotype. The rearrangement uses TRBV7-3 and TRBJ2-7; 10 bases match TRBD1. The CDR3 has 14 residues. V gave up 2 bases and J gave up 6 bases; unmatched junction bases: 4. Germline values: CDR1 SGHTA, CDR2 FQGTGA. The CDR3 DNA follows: TGTGCCAGCAGCTTAGGGACAGGGGTTAGCGAGCAGTACTTC. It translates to CASSLGTGVSEQYF.